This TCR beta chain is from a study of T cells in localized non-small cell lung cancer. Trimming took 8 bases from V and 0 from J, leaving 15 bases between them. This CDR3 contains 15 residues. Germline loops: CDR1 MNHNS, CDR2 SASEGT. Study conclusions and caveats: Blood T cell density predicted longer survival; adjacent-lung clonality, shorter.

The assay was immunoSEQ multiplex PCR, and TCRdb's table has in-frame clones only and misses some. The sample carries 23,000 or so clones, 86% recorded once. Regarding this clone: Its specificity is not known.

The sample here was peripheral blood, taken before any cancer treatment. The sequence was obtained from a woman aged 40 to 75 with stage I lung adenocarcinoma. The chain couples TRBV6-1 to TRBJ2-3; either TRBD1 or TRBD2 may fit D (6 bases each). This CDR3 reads CASAIGGPSTDTQYF. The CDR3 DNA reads TGTGCCAGCGCGATCGGGGGCCCAAGCACAGATACGCAGTATTTT.